These 16 T cell receptor beta chains originate from one sample sequenced in a study of blood T cell repertoires in COVID-19. TCRdb's copy holds only in-frame clones and misses some; the assay was immunoSEQ multiplex PCR. This sample carries about 53,000 clones, roughly 90% of them seen once, and the ten largest clones take 3.1%. Sample: peripheral blood. These receptor sequences come from a human donor in a cohort sampled during active COVID-19.

CDR3 sequence: CASFGTGLFMNTEAFF. The CDR3 coding sequence is TGTGCCAGTTTCGGGACAGGGTTGTTCATGAACACTGAAGCTTTCTTT. The V call is TRBV19, the J call TRBJ1-1; 9 bases are a match to TRBD1. Germline V gives CDR1 LNHDA, CDR2 SQIVND (reference sequence). With 8 bases clipped from V and 0 bases from J, the junction kept 10 bases outside the gene matches. The length of the CDR3 is 16 residues. Full variable domain (remainder filled in from reference TRBV19 and TRBJ1-1): DGGITQSPKYLFRKEGQNVTLSCEQNLNHDAMYWYRQDPGQGLRLIYYSQIVNDFQKGDIAEGYSVSREKKESFPLTVTSAQKNPTAFYLCASFGTGLFMNTEAFFGQGTRLTVV.

The chain is built from TRBV28 and TRBJ2-1, with D possibly being TRBD1 (5 bases). With 4 bases removed from V and 2 bases from J, the gap between germline ends came to 9 bases. This CDR3 has 14 amino acids. CDR1 is MDHEN, CDR2 SYDVKM, per germline. CDR3 sequence (DNA): TGTGCCAGCAGTTACCAGGGCACCTACAATGAGCAGTTCTTC. It yields the protein CASSYQGTYNEQFF.

This sequence joins TRBV5-5 and TRBJ2-3; 12 bases are shared with TRBD2. J lost 4 bases, V lost 2 bases, and 2 bases had no gene match. CDR3 length: 15 residues. Per germline, CDR1 SGHKS and CDR2 YYEKEE (reference sequence). The CDR3 bases are TGTGCCAGCAGCTTACTAGCGGGGGGTGCAGATACGCAGTATTTT. Protein product: CASSLLAGGADTQYF.

This chain uses TRBV5-8 with TRBJ1-6; D gene uncertain. The V end lost 0 bases, the J end lost 5 bases, and 15 bases lay between the germline ends. CDR1 and CDR2 (germline): SGHTS, YDEGEE. The CDR3 is 17 residues long. In nucleotides, the CDR3 is TGTGCCAGCAGCTTGGGAGGGAAGGGTCGAGATAATTCACCCCTCCACTTT. Its translation is CASSLGGKGRDNSPLHF.

This clone was recorded a few times. The genes are TRBV11-3 and TRBJ2-1; 8 positions match TRBD2. This CDR3 has 15 amino acids. The J segment lost 5 bases and the V segment lost 5 bases, leaving 8 bases of the junction unmatched. Germline lookup yields CDR1 SGHNT and CDR2 YENEEA. The CDR3 loop is CASSDLSGSNNEQFF. The CDR3 DNA follows: TGTGCCAGCAGCGATCTCAGCGGGAGCAACAATGAGCAGTTCTTC. Based on the CDR3 plus reference TRBV11-3 and TRBJ2-1, the full variable domain is EAGVVQSPRYKIIEKKQPVAFWCNPISGHNTLYWYLQNLGQGPELLIRYENEEAVDDSQLPKDRFSAERLKGVDSTLKIQPAELGDSAVYLCASSDLSGSNNEQFFGPGTRLTVL.

The chain carries TRBV7-2 and TRBJ1-1, with a tentative D call TRBD1 (5 bases). Germline-derived CDR1 and CDR2 are SGHTA and FQGNSA. Trimming removed 2 bases at V and 8 bases at J, with 12 bases between. CDR3 length equals 13 residues. For the CDR3, the DNA is TGTGCCAGCAGCTTAAGAGAGGCAGGGGAAGCTTTCTTT. Its protein is CASSLREAGEAFF.

V and J are TRBV15 and TRBJ2-7, with a possible D match to TRBD2 (6 bases). This CDR3 contains 16 residues. Germline-derived CDR1 and CDR2 are LNHNV and YYDKDF (reference sequence). With 2 bases removed from V and 0 bases from J, the gap between germline ends came to 14 bases. The chain's CDR3 is CATSRFAGNPSYEQYF. The CDR3 DNA is TGTGCCACCAGCAGATTCGCGGGAAACCCCTCCTACGAGCAGTACTTC.

The chain is built from TRBV5-1 and TRBJ1-4; D call uncertain. The V gene's germline CDR1 is SGHRS and CDR2 YFSETQ. Trimming took off 2 bases at V and 2 bases at J, with 7 bases between the two ends. The CDR3 covers 14 residues. The CDR3 DNA is TGCGCCAGCAGCTTCGGGTCTACTAATGAAAAACTGTTTTTT. It specifies CASSFGSTNEKLFF. The entire variable domain, with the rest obtained from reference TRBV5-1 and TRBJ1-4, is as follows: KAGVTQTPRYLIKTRGQQVTLSCSPISGHRSVSWYQQTPGQGLQFLFEYFSETQRNKGNFPGRFSGRQFSNSRSEMNVSTLELGDSALYLCASSFGSTNEKLFFGSGTQLSVL.

The rearrangement links TRBV10-1 to TRBJ2-3; the match to TRBD2 covers 7 bases. CDR3 length: 15 residues. The germline CDR1 and CDR2 sequences are WNHNN and SYGVQD (reference sequence). J gave up 5 bases and V 3 bases, and 8 bases lay outside the gene matches. The CDR3 region is CASSEGAGVKDTQYF. The CDR3 bases are TGCGCCAGCAGTGAAGGGGCGGGGGTCAAAGATACGCAGTATTTT.

V is TRBV4-3 and J is TRBJ1-1, with D perhaps matching TRBD1 (5 bases). The V and J ends lost 4 bases and 0 bases respectively, with 21 bases between them. CDR3 length: 18 residues. Germline CDR1 LGHNA, CDR2 YSLEER. The CDR3 sequence is CASSPSRFLTELNTEAFF. The CDR3 coding sequence is TGCGCCAGCAGCCCCTCCCGCTTTTTGACAGAATTGAACACTGAAGCTTTCTTT.

The genes are TRBV5-4 and TRBJ1-1, with TRBD1 matching 8 bases. The CDR3 has 15 amino acids. In germline, CDR1 is SGHNT, CDR2 YYREEE (reference sequence). The V gene end was trimmed by 0 bases and the J gene end by 5 bases; junction bases not matched to a gene: 6. The CDR3 region has the DNA TGTGCCAGCAGCTTGGCATGGGGGACAGGTACTGAAGCTTTCTTT. This codes for CASSLAWGTGTEAFF.

This chain uses TRBV30 with TRBJ1-1, with D possibly TRBD1 on 6 matching bases. V lost 0 bases and J 9 bases, leaving 26 bases between the germline ends. The CDR3 covers 17 residues. Germline CDR1 reads GTSNPN; CDR2 reads SVGIG (reference sequence). The CDR3 DNA is TGTGCCTGGAGTGTACGGGGGGGCCTCCAAACCTCCTACAAAGCTTTCTTT. Translation gives CAWSVRGGLQTSYKAFF.

This clone has more than one count but fewer than ten. The chain joins TRBV15 to TRBJ2-1; D not resolved. The V and J ends lost 0 bases and 7 bases respectively, with 7 bases between them. CDR1 and CDR2 from the germline V gene are LNHNV and YYDKDF (reference sequence). This CDR3 has 13 amino acids. The CDR3 loop reads CATSRDRSNEQFF. The DNA of the CDR3 is TGTGCCACCAGCAGAGATCGGTCAAATGAGCAGTTCTTC.

The chain links TRBV27 to TRBJ1-2; D remains ambiguous. The germline gives CDR1 MNHEY, CDR2 SMNVEV (reference sequence). The CDR3 contains 13 residues. V shed 6 bases and J shed 3 bases, with 11 bases lying between them. CDR3 sequence reads: CASSPSEYYGYTF. In DNA form, the CDR3 reads TGTGCCAGCAGCCCGAGCGAGTACTATGGCTACACCTTC.

The CDR3 DNA is TGTGCCAGCAGCTTGGGCCAGACAGATACGCAGTATTTT. It encodes CASSLGQTDTQYF. The genes are TRBV5-5 and TRBJ2-3; the D is unclear. Germline V lookup: CDR1 SGHKS, CDR2 YYEKEE (reference sequence). This CDR3 is 13 amino acids long. Deletions cut 0 bases from V and 3 bases from J, with 5 bases between.

The J gene is TRBJ2-1, the V gene TRBV14, with 9 bases that match TRBD1. CDR3 size: 15 residues. With 3 bases clipped from V and 9 bases from J, the junction kept 9 bases outside the gene matches. Germline V gene lookup returns CDR1 SGHDN and CDR2 FVKESK. The CDR3 coding sequence is TGTGCCAGCAGCCAGCGTCCCGGGACAGGGTTTGAGCAGTTCTTC. It codes for CASSQRPGTGFEQFF.